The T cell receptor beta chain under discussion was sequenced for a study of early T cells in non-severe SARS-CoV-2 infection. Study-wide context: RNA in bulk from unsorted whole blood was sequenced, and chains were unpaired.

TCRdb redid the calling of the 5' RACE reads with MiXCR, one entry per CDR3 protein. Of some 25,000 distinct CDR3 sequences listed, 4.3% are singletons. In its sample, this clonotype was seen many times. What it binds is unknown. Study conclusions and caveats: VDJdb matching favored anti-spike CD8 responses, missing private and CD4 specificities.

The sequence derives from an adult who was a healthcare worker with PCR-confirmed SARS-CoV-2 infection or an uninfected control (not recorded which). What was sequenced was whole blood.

CDR3 sequence reads: CSAPAHDGTLHF. CDR3 nucleotide sequence: TGCAGTGCCCCAGCACATGATGGAACCCTCCACTTT. The chain couples TRBV20-1 to TRBJ1-6; D not certain. CDR3 length: 12 residues. Trimming took off 6 bases at V and 14 bases at J, with 17 bases between the two ends. Germline CDR1 DFQATT, CDR2 SNEGSKA (reference sequence).